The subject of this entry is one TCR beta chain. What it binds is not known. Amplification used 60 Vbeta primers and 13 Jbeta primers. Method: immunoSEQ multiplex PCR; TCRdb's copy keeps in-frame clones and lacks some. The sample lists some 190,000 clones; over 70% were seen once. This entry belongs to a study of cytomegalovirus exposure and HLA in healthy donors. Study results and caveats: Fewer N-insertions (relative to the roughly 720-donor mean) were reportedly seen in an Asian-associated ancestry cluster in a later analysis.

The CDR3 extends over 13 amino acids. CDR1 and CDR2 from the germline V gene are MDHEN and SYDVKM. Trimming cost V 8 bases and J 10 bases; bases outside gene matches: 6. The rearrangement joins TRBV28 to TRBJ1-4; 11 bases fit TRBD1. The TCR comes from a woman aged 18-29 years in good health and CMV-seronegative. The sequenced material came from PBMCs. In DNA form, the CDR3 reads TGTGCCAGCCAGGGACAGGGGGAAGTAAAACTGTTTTTT. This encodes CASQGQGEVKLFF. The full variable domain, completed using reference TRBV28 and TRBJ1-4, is DVKVTQSSRYLVKRTGEKVFLECVQDMDHENMFWYRQDPGLGLRLIYFSYDVKMKEKGDIPEGYSVSREKKERFSLILESASTNQTSMYLCASQGQGEVKLFFGSGTQLSVL.